This T cell receptor beta chain was found in a study of T cell responses to AZD1222 COVID-19 vaccine. The protocol was immunoSEQ multiplex PCR, while the TCRdb copy is restricted to in-frame clones and leaves out a portion. The table records 80,000 to 130,000 clones, about 86% of them present only once. Findings and limits, study-wide: The reported proportion of spike-specific TCRs targeting unmutated variant regions was nearly half. The peak T cell response came first, and repertoires were sampled only after it. Donors in the cohort were predominantly white British and more often female, and clonal diversity was possibly underestimated. With dominance at 160-218 and 743-854, vaccine-associated CD4 TCRs spanned spike.

About this clone: As yet, its antigen is unknown.

CDR3 length: 16 residues. The germline gives CDR1 LGHDT, CDR2 YNNKEL (reference sequence). V was pared by 4 bases and J by 3 bases, with 15 bases between. This specimen was peripheral blood, taken on day 0 of AZD1222 vaccination. This chain joins TRBV3-1 (or the pseudogene TRBV3-2) and TRBJ1-4; D is undetermined. The origin of this receptor is an adult in good health. The CDR3 loop is CASSPLLGGSNEKLFF. The CDR3 DNA is TGTGCCAGCAGCCCTCTCTTGGGAGGGTCTAATGAAAAACTGTTTTTT.